This TCR beta chain was sequenced during a study of blood T cell repertoires in COVID-19. Assay: immunoSEQ multiplex PCR; the TCRdb copy retains only in-frame clones and omits some. The sample shows under 200,000 clones, 90% of them seen only once. The junction had 3 bases not matched to a gene; V was cut back by 1 base and J by 7 bases. The CDR3 runs to 13 residues. CDR1 and CDR2 (germline): LNHDA, SQIVND (reference sequence). The receptor was derived from a man aged 45 to 65 with acute or convalescent COVID-19. Material: peripheral blood. The rearrangement joins TRBV19 to TRBJ2-5; 7 bases are shared with TRBD1. The CDR3 sequence: CASSIGQGVTQYF. DNA for the CDR3: TGTGCCAGTAGTATAGGACAGGGAGTGACCCAGTACTTC.